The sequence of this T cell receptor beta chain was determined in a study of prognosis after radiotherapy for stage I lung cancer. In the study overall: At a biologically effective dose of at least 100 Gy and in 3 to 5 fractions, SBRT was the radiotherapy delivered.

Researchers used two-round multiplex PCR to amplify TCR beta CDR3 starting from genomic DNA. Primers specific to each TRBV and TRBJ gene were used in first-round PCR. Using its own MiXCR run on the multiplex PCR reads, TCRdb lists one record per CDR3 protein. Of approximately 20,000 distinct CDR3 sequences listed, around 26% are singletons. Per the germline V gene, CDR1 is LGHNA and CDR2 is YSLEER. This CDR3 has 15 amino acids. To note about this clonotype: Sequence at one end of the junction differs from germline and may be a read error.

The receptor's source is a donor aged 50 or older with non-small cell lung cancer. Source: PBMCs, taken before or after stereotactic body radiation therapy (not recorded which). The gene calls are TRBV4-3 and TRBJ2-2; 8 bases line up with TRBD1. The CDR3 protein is CVSTPGTGNTGELFF. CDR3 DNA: TGCGTCAGCACCCCCGGGACAGGGAACACCGGGGAGCTGTTTTTT.